This TCR beta chain was obtained from a study of blood T cell repertoires in COVID-19. Sequenced by immunoSEQ multiplex PCR; TCRdb stores in-frame clones only, minus some. Of approximately 150,000 clones listed, over 80% are singletons. This clone was detected only once. CDR1 and CDR2 from the germline V gene are MGHDK and SYGVNS. The CDR3 extends over 16 amino acids. The V and J ends lost 0 bases and 2 bases, in that order; junction bases with no gene match: 4. Sequencing input: PBMCs or T cells enriched from blood (not recorded which). The TCR sequence derives from a man in his sixties or seventies who had been exposed to COVID-19. The chain has TRBV25-1 and TRBJ2-3, with 8 bases aligning to TRBD2. CDR3 residues: CASSEYRGGFTDTQYF. The CDR3 nucleotides are TGTGCCAGCAGTGAATATCGGGGGGGATTCACAGATACGCAGTATTTT.